The rows below give T cell receptor beta chains drawn from one sample of a study of response to subunit inactivated influenza vaccine. TCRdb reprocessed the RT-PCR reads via MiXCR and lists one record per CDR3 protein. There are hundreds of thousands of distinct CDR3 sequences in the sample; approximately 10% occur only once, and approximately 10% lies in the top ten. This material consisted of PBMCs from blood, taken on the day of vaccination. The receptors shown here come from a man aged 50 or older who received an inactivated influenza vaccine. The CDR3 runs from the conserved cysteine through the conserved F or W. A D gene is named only where the DNA matches it firmly. Rows may omit the clone size; those that give it use once, few, many or a size class.

clone size,J gene,D gene,V gene,CDR3 DNA,CDR3 protein
many,TRBJ1-6,-,TRBV20-1,TGCAGTGCTATTCCGGAACAGGAACTTCGGGCCCTCCACTTT,CSAIPEQELRALHF
-,TRBJ2-7,-,TRBV6-5,TGTGCCAGCAGTTACGATGTAGCCGGACAGTCAGAGGGGCAGTACTTC,CASSYDVAGQSEGQYF
few,TRBJ2-2,-,TRBV5-1,TGCGCCAGCAGCTTGGACGGGACACGTAACACCGGGGAGCTGTTTTTT,CASSLDGTRNTGELFF
many,TRBJ2-4,TRBD1,TRBV6-1,TGTGCCAGCAGCCGACGACAGGGAGTCAAAAACATTCAGTACTTC,CASSRRQGVKNIQYF
-,TRBJ2-7,-,TRBV7-8,TGTGCCAGCAGCTCAGAGGTGAGCTCCTACGAGCAGTACTTC,CASSSEVSSYEQYF
-,TRBJ2-2,-,TRBV20-1,TGCAGTGCTAGAGATGGCACTTCTCGTTTCACCGGGGAGCTGTTTTTT,CSARDGTSRFTGELFF
few,TRBJ2-7,-,TRBV6-2/TRBV6-3,TGTGCCAGCAGTTACCAGGGACTCCACTACGAGCAGTACTTC,CASSYQGLHYEQYF
few,TRBJ2-3,TRBD2,TRBV12-3/TRBV12-4,TGTGCCAGCAGGTCTACTAGCGGGAGGTTAGATACGCAGTATTTT,CASRSTSGRLDTQYF
-,TRBJ2-3,TRBD1,TRBV12-5,TGTGCTAGTGGTTTCTGGACAGGGGCTCTCACAGATACGCAGTATTTT,CASGFWTGALTDTQYF
few,TRBJ2-3,TRBD1,TRBV5-6,TGTGCCAGCAGCTATTACAGGGGAAGTGGCACAGATACGCAGTATTTT,CASSYYRGSGTDTQYF
-,TRBJ2-1,-,TRBV7-9,TGTGCCAGCAGCTCCCCTAAGTTAGGGTCTCTTTACAATGAGCAGTTCTTC,CASSSPKLGSLYNEQFF